One sample yielded the 22 T cell receptor beta chains listed below, sequenced in a study of blood T cell repertoires in COVID-19. Clones were sequenced by immunoSEQ multiplex PCR, and TCRdb holds only the in-frame ones, with some missing. The sample has just over 300,000 clones; approximately 90% are singletons. Material for sequencing was PBMCs or T cells enriched from blood (not recorded which). The receptors stem from a young man who had recovered from COVID-19.

The J gene is TRBJ2-3, the V gene TRBV6-5; 8 bases fit TRBD1. The CDR3 loop spans 16 amino acids. J gave up 1 base and V 2 bases, and 5 bases lay outside the gene matches. Germline CDR1 is MNHEY and CDR2 is SVGAGI. For the CDR3, the DNA is TGTGCCAGCAGTTACGCCTCGGGACAGGGCACAGATACGCAGTATTTT. Protein sequence: CASSYASGQGTDTQYF.

This chain connects TRBV20-1 to TRBJ2-1, with D perhaps matching TRBD2 (6 bases). The CDR3 sequence is 11 residues long. V was trimmed by 5 bases and J by 7 bases, leaving 9 bases between them. Germline V gives CDR1 DFQATT, CDR2 SNEGSKA (reference sequence). The DNA for the CDR3 is TGCAGTGCTGGGGGGAGGAATGAGCAGTTCTTC. Its protein is CSAGGRNEQFF.

The rearrangement joins TRBV3-1 (or the pseudogene TRBV3-2) to TRBJ2-7; no firm D call. The V and J ends lost 4 bases and 5 bases respectively, with 18 bases between them. Germline V gives CDR1 LGHDT, CDR2 YNNKEL (reference sequence). The CDR3 contains 15 residues. CDR3 sequence: CASSPKFNRYDEQYF. As DNA, the CDR3 is TGTGCCAGCAGCCCCAAGTTTAATCGCTATGACGAGCAGTACTTC.

This clone was observed a handful of times. The CDR3, as DNA: TGTGCCAGCAGCTTAGAGGGACAGGGCCCCTATGGCTACACCTTC. Protein sequence: CASSLEGQGPYGYTF. The rearrangement joins TRBV7-8 to TRBJ1-2, with 9 bases aligning to TRBD1. Germline V gives CDR1 SGHVS, CDR2 FQNEAQ. The V and J ends lost 1 base and 4 bases, in that order; junction bases with no gene match: 4. The CDR3 has 15 amino acids.

The CDR3 bases are TGTGCCAGCAGCTTTGCCCTCAGGCGAGAGACCCAGTACTTC. Translated: CASSFALRRETQYF. The J gene is TRBJ2-5, the V gene TRBV5-4; no firm D call. Per germline, CDR1 SGHNT and CDR2 YYREEE (reference sequence). The CDR3 sequence is 14 residues long. Trimming left V 2 bases short and J 4 bases short, with 12 bases between.

This clone was seen a single time. The chain uses TRBV5-1 and TRBJ2-2; TRBD1 aligns across 7 bases. Germline CDR1 reads SGHRS; CDR2 reads YFSETQ. Germline trimming cut 0 bases from V and 7 bases from J; bases unmatched to any gene: 9. There are 16 residues in the CDR3. This CDR3 is CASSLDRRGIDGELFF. The DNA for the CDR3 is TGCGCCAGCAGCTTGGACCGCAGGGGGATTGACGGGGAGCTGTTTTTT.

V gene TRBV20-1 combines with J gene TRBJ1-6; no clear D gene. The CDR3 covers 19 residues. CDR1 and CDR2 from the germline V gene are DFQATT and SNEGSKA (reference sequence). V was shortened by 3 bases and J by 3 bases, with 24 bases between the two germline ends. CDR3 sequence: CSASPSLVSREIYNSPLHF. CDR3 in DNA: TGCAGTGCTAGTCCCTCCTTAGTTAGTAGGGAGATCTATAATTCACCCCTCCACTTT.

The chain has TRBV6-5 and TRBJ1-6; D remains unclear. CDR3 length: 13 residues. CDR1 MNHEY and CDR2 SVGAGI come from the germline V gene. The V and J ends lost 10 bases and 9 bases respectively, with 16 bases between them. In nucleotides, the CDR3 is TGTGCCATTACGGCAGGCCGGGGTTCACCCCTCCACTTT. This codes for CAITAGRGSPLHF.

The chain combines TRBV5-1 with TRBJ2-1; 7 bases match TRBD2. CDR3 length: 16 amino acids. V shed 4 bases and J 5 bases; nucleotides not matched to a gene: 12. CDR1 is SGHRS, CDR2 YFSETQ, per germline. The CDR3 reads CASSPERTSLHNEQFF. The CDR3 DNA sequence: TGCGCCAGCAGCCCGGAGAGGACTAGTCTCCACAATGAGCAGTTCTTC.

This clone showed up just once. The chain links TRBV3-1 (or the pseudogene TRBV3-2) to TRBJ2-4; D is unclear. Trimming removed 1 base from V and 0 bases from J, with 10 bases in between. This CDR3 has 16 residues. Germline V gene sequence: CDR1 LGHDT, CDR2 YNNKEL (reference sequence). The CDR3 loop is CASSQAELLAKNIQYF. CDR3 nucleotide sequence: TGTGCCAGCAGCCAAGCTGAGTTACTAGCCAAAAACATTCAGTACTTC.

The chain is built from TRBV30 and TRBJ2-3, with 8 bases matching TRBD2. This CDR3 has 14 residues. Germline lookup yields CDR1 GTSNPN and CDR2 SVGIG (reference sequence). V shed 4 bases, J shed 6 bases, and the junction held 9 bases outside the gene matches. This CDR3 reads CAWTRTSFSDTQYF. The CDR3 region has the DNA TGTGCCTGGACCAGGACTAGCTTTTCCGATACGCAGTATTTT.

Only a few counts were recorded for this clone. The chain carries TRBV27 and TRBJ1-2, with D uncertain. The CDR3 consists of 17 residues. CDR1 is MNHEY, CDR2 SMNVEV, per germline (reference sequence). V was clipped by 9 bases and J by 4 bases, with 27 bases between them. CDR3 sequence reads: CARASADGRQISYGYTF. The CDR3 DNA is TGTGCCAGGGCTAGTGCGGACGGGAGACAAATAAGCTATGGCTACACCTTC.

The rearrangement joins TRBV3-1 (or the pseudogene TRBV3-2) to TRBJ2-2, with 8 bases that match TRBD1. Trimming took 4 bases from V and 3 from J; bases not matched to a gene: 13. CDR1 and CDR2 (germline): LGHDT, YNNKEL (reference sequence). This CDR3 contains 18 residues. The CDR3 sequence: CASSLGRVVTGDTGELFF. The DNA of the CDR3 is TGTGCCAGCAGCCTGGGTCGGGTCGTGACAGGGGACACCGGGGAGCTGTTTTTT.

In this sample, this clone turned up once. The chain couples TRBV7-6 to TRBJ2-5; 10 positions match TRBD2. The ends lost 0 bases at V and 0 bases at J; junction bases unmatched: 13. The CDR3 extends over 20 amino acids. The germline V gene has CDR1 SGHVS and CDR2 FNYEAQ. The CDR3 loop reads CASSLAFATSGRTYQETQYF. CDR3 coding DNA: TGTGCCAGCAGCTTAGCGTTTGCGACTAGCGGGCGGACTTACCAAGAGACCCAGTACTTC. Full variable domain (remainder filled in from reference TRBV7-6 and TRBJ2-5): GAGVSQSPRYKVTKRGQDVALRCDPISGHVSLYWYRQALGQGPEFLTYFNYEAQQDKSGLPNDRFSAERPEGSISTLTIQRTEQRDSAMYRCASSLAFATSGRTYQETQYFGPGTRLLVL.

Comment on this clone: Within the sample, other DNA sequences also encode this same CDR3. V and J are TRBV2 and TRBJ2-7; D gene unclear. From germline, CDR1 is SNHLY and CDR2 FYNNEI. The CDR3 is made up of 11 amino acids. V lost 5 bases, J lost 2 bases, and 4 bases lay in between. In nucleotides, the CDR3 is TGTGCCAGCAGTCCAGCCTACGAGCAGTACTTC. Translation: CASSPAYEQYF.

V and J are TRBV4-1 and TRBJ2-3; D uncertain. This CDR3 region has 16 residues. With 0 bases removed from V and 3 bases from J, the gap between germline ends came to 13 bases. Per germline, CDR1 MGHRA and CDR2 YSYEKL. The CDR3: CASSQDVPGGTDTQYF. In DNA form, the CDR3 reads TGCGCCAGCAGCCAAGATGTTCCCGGCGGTACAGATACGCAGTATTTT.

The gene calls are TRBV2 and TRBJ2-3; D gene ambiguous. The V gene's germline CDR1 is SNHLY and CDR2 FYNNEI. CDR3 length equals 15 residues. The V end lost 3 bases, the J end lost 1 base, and 11 bases lay between the germline ends. The CDR3 loop reads CASSDQAPGTDTQYF. The DNA for the CDR3 is TGTGCCAGCAGTGACCAAGCTCCTGGCACAGATACGCAGTATTTT.

The CDR3 region is CASSSPPGGTGELFF. The CDR3 DNA is TGTGCCAGTAGTTCGCCACCGGGGGGGACCGGGGAGCTGTTTTTT. This rearrangement joins TRBV19 to TRBJ2-2; 8 bases agree with TRBD2. The V and J ends lost 5 bases and 5 bases, in that order; junction bases with no gene match: 7. CDR3 length: 15 amino acids. Germline V gene data show CDR1 as LNHDA and CDR2 as SQIVND (reference sequence).

The chain joins TRBV6-4 to TRBJ1-2; TRBD1 is a possible D gene (6 bases). Germline CDR1 is MRHNA and CDR2 is SNTAGT. V was clipped by 6 bases and J by 7 bases, with 21 bases between them. This CDR3 is built from 15 residues. DNA for the CDR3: TGTGCCAGCAGCCCTACAGCCTCTATCAGGGGTGGCTACACCTTC. It codes for CASSPTASIRGGYTF.

For this clone: One end of the junction does not line up with germline, which may come from a read error. The V and J genes are TRBV5-1 and TRBJ1-2; a weak D match, TRBD1 (6 bases). Germline lookup yields CDR1 SGHRS and CDR2 YFSETQ. This CDR3 is built from 11 residues. CDR3 residues: CASSFSGHFFF. CDR3 sequence (DNA): TGCGCCAGCAGCTTTTCGGGACACTTCTTCTTC.

This chain links TRBV6-5 with TRBJ2-2, with D tentatively TRBD2 (5 bases). The V and J ends lost 8 bases and 5 bases respectively, with 9 bases between them. This CDR3 contains 12 residues. CDR1 is MNHEY and CDR2 is SVGAGI in the germline V gene. Here the CDR3 DNA reads TGTGCCAGCCGGGGTGAAACCGGGGAGCTGTTTTTT. Residues: CASRGETGELFF.

The chain is built from TRBV6-5 and TRBJ1-1; D remains ambiguous. Trimming shortened V by 7 bases and J by 4 bases, and 13 bases separated the two germline ends. The CDR3 contains 13 residues. Germline V gene data show CDR1 as MNHEY and CDR2 as SVGAGI. CDR3 nucleotides: TGTGCCAGCATTCTTCTTTATCTCACTGAAGCTTTCTTT. This translates into CASILLYLTEAFF.